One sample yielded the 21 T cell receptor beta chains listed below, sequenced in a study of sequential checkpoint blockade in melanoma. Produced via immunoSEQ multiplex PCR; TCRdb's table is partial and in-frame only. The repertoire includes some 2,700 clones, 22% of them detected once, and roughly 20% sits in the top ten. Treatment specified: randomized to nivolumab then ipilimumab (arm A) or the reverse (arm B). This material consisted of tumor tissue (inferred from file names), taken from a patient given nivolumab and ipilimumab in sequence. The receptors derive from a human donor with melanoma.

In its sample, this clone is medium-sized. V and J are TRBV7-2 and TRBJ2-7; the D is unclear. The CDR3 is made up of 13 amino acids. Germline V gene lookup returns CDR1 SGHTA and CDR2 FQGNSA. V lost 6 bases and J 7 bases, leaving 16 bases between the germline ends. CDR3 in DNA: TGTGCCAGCAGTTTCAACGAAGGGTTGGAGCAGTACTTC. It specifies CASSFNEGLEQYF.

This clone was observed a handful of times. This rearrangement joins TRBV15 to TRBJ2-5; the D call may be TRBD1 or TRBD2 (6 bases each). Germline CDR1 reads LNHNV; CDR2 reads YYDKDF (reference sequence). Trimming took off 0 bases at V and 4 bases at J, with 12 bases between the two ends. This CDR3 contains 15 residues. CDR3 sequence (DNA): TGTGCCACCAGCAGAGATGGGGGGCGACGAGAGACCCAGTACTTC. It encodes CATSRDGGRRETQYF.

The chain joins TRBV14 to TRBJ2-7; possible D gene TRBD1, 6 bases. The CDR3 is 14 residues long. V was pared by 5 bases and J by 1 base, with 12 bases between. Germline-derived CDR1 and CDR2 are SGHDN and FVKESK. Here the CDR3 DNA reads TGTGCCAGCAGCAACTGGACAGAGTCCTACGAGCAGTACTTC. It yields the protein CASSNWTESYEQYF.

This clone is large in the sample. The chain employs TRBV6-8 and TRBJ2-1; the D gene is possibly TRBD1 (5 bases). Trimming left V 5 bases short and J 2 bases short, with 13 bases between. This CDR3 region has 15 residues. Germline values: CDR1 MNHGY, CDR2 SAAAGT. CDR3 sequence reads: CASSPQDSPYNEQFF. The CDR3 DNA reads TGTGCCAGCAGTCCCCAAGACAGCCCCTACAATGAGCAGTTCTTC.

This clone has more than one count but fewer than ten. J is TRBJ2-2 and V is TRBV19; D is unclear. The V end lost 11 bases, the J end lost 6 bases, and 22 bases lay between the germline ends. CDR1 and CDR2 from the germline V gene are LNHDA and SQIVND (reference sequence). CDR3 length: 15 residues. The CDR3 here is CASNAERLLSGELFF. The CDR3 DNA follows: TGTGCCTCCAACGCAGAGCGCCTCCTGTCCGGGGAGCTGTTTTTT.

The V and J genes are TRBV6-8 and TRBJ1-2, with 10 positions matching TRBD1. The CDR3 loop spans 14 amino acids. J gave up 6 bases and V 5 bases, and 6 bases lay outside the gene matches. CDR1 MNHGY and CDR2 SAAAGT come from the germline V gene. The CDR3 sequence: CASSADRGPNGYTF. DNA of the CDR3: TGTGCCAGCAGTGCCGACAGGGGGCCAAATGGCTACACCTTC.

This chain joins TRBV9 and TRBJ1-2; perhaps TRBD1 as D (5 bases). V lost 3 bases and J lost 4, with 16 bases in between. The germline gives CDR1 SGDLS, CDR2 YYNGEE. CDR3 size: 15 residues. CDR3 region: CASSASPGASYGYTF. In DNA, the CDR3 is TGTGCCAGCAGCGCCAGTCCCGGGGCGAGCTATGGCTACACCTTC.

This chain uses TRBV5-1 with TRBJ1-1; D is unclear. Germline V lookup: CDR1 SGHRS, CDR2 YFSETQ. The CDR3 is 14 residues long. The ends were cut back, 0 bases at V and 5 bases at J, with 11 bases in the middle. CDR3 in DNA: TGCGCCAGCAGCTTGGGAGGCGCCGGAACTGAAGCTTTCTTT. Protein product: CASSLGGAGTEAFF.

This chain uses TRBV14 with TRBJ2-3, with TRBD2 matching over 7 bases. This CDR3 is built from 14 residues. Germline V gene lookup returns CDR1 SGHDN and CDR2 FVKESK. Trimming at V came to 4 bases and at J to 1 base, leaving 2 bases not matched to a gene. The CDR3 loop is CASSPLAGTDTQYF. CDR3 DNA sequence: TGTGCCAGCAGCCCTCTAGCGGGCACAGATACGCAGTATTTT.

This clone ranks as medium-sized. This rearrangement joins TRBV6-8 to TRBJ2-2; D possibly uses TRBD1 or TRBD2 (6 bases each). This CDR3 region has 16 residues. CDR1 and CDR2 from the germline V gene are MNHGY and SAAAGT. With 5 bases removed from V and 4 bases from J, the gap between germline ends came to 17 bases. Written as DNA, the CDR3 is TGTGCCAGCAGTAGTACCGGGACGGGGGCCACCGGGGAGCTGTTTTTT. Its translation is CASSSTGTGATGELFF.

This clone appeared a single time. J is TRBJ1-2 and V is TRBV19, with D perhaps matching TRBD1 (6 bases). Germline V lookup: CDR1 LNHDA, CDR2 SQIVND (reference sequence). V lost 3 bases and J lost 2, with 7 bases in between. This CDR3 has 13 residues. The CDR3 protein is CASSIGTNYGYTF. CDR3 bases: TGTGCCAGTAGTATTGGGACAAACTATGGCTACACCTTC.

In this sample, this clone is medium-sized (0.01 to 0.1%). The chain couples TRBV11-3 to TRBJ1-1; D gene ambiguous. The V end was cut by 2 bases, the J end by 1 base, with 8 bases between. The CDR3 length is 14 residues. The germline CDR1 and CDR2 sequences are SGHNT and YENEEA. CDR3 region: CASSLSSKNTEAFF. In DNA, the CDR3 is TGTGCCAGCAGCTTAAGCAGTAAGAACACTGAAGCTTTCTTT.

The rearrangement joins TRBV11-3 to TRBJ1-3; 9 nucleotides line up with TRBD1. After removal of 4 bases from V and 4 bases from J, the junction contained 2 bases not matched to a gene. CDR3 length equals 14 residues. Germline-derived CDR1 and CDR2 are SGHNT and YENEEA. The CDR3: CASSSQGAGNTIYF. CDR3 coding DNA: TGTGCCAGCAGCTCACAGGGGGCGGGAAACACCATATATTTT.

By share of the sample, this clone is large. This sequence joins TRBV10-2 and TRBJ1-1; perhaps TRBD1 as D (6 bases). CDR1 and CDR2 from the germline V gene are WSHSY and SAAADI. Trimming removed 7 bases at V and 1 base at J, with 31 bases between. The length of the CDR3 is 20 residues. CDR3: CASTERNLGQSKGRNTEAFF. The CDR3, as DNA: TGCGCCAGCACCGAACGCAACTTAGGACAGTCAAAGGGGAGGAACACTGAAGCTTTCTTT.

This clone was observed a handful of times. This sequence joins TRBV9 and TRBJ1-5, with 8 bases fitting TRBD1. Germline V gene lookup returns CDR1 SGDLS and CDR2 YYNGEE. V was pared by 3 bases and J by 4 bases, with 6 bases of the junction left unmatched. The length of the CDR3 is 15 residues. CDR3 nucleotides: TGTGCCAGCAGCGCCACCGGGACAGGTAATCAGCCCCAGCATTTT. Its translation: CASSATGTGNQPQHF.

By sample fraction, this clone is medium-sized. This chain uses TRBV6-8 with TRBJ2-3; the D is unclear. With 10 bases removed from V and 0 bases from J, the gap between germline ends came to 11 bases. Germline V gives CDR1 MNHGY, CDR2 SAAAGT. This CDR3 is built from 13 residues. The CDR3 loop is CAIRGTSTDTQYF. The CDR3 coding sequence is TGTGCCATCAGAGGAACTAGCACAGATACGCAGTATTTT.

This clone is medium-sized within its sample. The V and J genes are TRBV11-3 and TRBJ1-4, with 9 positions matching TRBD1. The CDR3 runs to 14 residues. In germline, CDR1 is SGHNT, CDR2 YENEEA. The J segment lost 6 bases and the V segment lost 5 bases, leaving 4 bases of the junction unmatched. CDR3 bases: TGTGCCAGCAGCCTCACAGGGGGCGATGAAAAACTGTTTTTT. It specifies CASSLTGGDEKLFF.

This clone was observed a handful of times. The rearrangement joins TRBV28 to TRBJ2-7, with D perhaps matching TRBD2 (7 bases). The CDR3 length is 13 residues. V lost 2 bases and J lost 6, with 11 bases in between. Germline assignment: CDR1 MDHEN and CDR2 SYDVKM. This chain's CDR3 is CASSLSGGAEQYF. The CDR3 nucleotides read TGTGCCAGCAGTTTAAGTGGGGGGGCCGAGCAGTACTTC.

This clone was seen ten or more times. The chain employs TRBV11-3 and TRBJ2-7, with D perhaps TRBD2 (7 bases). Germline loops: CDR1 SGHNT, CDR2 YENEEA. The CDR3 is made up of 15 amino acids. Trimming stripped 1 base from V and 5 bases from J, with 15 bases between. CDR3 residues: CASSLVGGLRHEQYF. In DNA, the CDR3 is TGTGCCAGCAGCTTAGTAGGGGGACTAAGGCACGAGCAGTACTTC. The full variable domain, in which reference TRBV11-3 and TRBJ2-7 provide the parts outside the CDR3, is EAGVVQSPRYKIIEKKQPVAFWCNPISGHNTLYWYLQNLGQGPELLIRYENEEAVDDSQLPKDRFSAERLKGVDSTLKIQPAELGDSAVYLCASSLVGGLRHEQYFGPGTRLTVT.

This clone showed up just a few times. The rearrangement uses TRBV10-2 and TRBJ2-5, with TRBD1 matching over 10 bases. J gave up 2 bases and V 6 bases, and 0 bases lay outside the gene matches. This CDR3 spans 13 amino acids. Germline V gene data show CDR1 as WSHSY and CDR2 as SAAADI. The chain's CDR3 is CASRDRGQETQYF. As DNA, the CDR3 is TGCGCCAGCAGGGACAGGGGGCAAGAGACCCAGTACTTC.

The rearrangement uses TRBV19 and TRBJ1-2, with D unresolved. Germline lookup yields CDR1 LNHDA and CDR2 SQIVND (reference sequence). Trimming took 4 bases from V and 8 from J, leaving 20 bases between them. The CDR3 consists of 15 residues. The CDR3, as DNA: TGTGCCAGTAGTACCTCCCTCCCCACTGGTTGGGGCTACACCTTC. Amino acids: CASSTSLPTGWGYTF.